The rows below give T cell receptor beta chains drawn from one sample of a study of blood T cell repertoires in COVID-19. The method was immunoSEQ multiplex PCR; TCRdb's version includes in-frame clones alone and lacks a portion of them. Of 350,000 to 450,000 clones listed, approximately 92% are singletons. Source material: PBMCs or T cells enriched from blood (not recorded which). All receptors derive from a man aged 25-45 years who had recovered from COVID-19. Both conserved end residues are part of each CDR3. A D gene is named only where the DNA matches it firmly. Size tells how often a clone was seen (once, few, many) or the class of an expanded clone, and some rows leave it out.

d_call: TRBD2
j_call: TRBJ2-7
clone_size: .
v_call: TRBV4-1
cdr3_nt: TGCGCCAGCAGCCAACCCGTCGTAGCGGGAGGGCCCTACGAGCAGTACTTC
cdr3_aa: CASSQPVVAGGPYEQYF

d_call: TRBD2
j_call: TRBJ2-3
clone_size: .
v_call: TRBV24-1
cdr3_nt: TGTGCCACCAGTGAAGGGACTAGCGGGGGGTCCCAGTATTTT
cdr3_aa: CATSEGTSGGSQYF

d_call: .
j_call: TRBJ2-7
clone_size: .
v_call: TRBV3-1/TRBV3-2
cdr3_nt: TGTGCCAGCAGCCCCTTTTCGGGACTCCGCGAGCAGTACTTC
cdr3_aa: CASSPFSGLREQYF

d_call: TRBD2
j_call: TRBJ2-1
clone_size: .
v_call: TRBV6-1
cdr3_nt: TGTGCCAGCAGTGAATTAACTAGCGGCCTATACAATGAGCAGTTCTTC
cdr3_aa: CASSELTSGLYNEQFF

d_call: .
j_call: TRBJ2-7
clone_size: .
v_call: TRBV7-9
cdr3_nt: TGTGCCAGCAGCCCCACCGGACTTTACGAGCAGTACTTC
cdr3_aa: CASSPTGLYEQYF

d_call: .
j_call: TRBJ1-2
clone_size: .
v_call: TRBV7-6
cdr3_nt: TGTGCCAGCAGCTTAGTAACTGGGGGGGAACCTATCGGCTACACCTTC
cdr3_aa: CASSLVTGGEPIGYTF

d_call: TRBD2
j_call: TRBJ2-5
clone_size: .
v_call: TRBV6-5
cdr3_nt: TGTGCCAGCAGCTCCACAGCGGGAGCCCAAGAGACCCAGTACTTC
cdr3_aa: CASSSTAGAQETQYF

d_call: TRBD1
j_call: TRBJ2-3
clone_size: .
v_call: TRBV5-1
cdr3_nt: TGCGCCAGCAGCACGGCCGGGACAGGGACCACAGATACGCAGTATTTT
cdr3_aa: CASSTAGTGTTDTQYF

d_call: .
j_call: TRBJ2-2
clone_size: .
v_call: TRBV5-6
cdr3_nt: TGTGCCAGCAGCTTTCCGCCCCAGGATTACACCGGGGAGCTGTTTTTT
cdr3_aa: CASSFPPQDYTGELFF

d_call: TRBD2
j_call: TRBJ2-3
clone_size: .
v_call: TRBV7-2
cdr3_nt: TGTGCCAGCAGCCCTGGACTAGCGGGAGAAGATGGTCCAGATACGCAGTATTTT
cdr3_aa: CASSPGLAGEDGPDTQYF

d_call: TRBD2
j_call: TRBJ2-1
clone_size: .
v_call: TRBV2
cdr3_nt: TGTGCCAGCAGCTTCGGGGGGGAGTGGTACAATGAGCAGTTCTTC
cdr3_aa: CASSFGGEWYNEQFF

d_call: .
j_call: TRBJ2-1
clone_size: .
v_call: TRBV2
cdr3_nt: TGTGCCAGCAGTGAACATTCGCGGGGCAGCTCCTACAATGAGCAGTTCTTC
cdr3_aa: CASSEHSRGSSYNEQFF

d_call: TRBD1
j_call: TRBJ1-2
clone_size: .
v_call: TRBV27
cdr3_nt: TGTGCCAGCAGTTTGTCAGGGGGCGGTAACTATGGCTACACCTTC
cdr3_aa: CASSLSGGGNYGYTF

d_call: .
j_call: TRBJ1-6
clone_size: few
v_call: TRBV9
cdr3_nt: TGTGCCAGCAGCGGGCAGGGAGGGGCCTATAATTCACCCCTCCACTTT
cdr3_aa: CASSGQGGAYNSPLHF

d_call: .
j_call: TRBJ2-5
clone_size: .
v_call: TRBV21-1
cdr3_nt: TGTGCCAGCCTCCGGGGAAAAGTTGGAGAGACCCAGTACTTC
cdr3_aa: CASLRGKVGETQYF

d_call: .
j_call: TRBJ1-1
clone_size: .
v_call: TRBV14
cdr3_nt: TGTGCCAGCAGCCAAGATTTGGGCAGGGCGAAAGCTTTCTTT
cdr3_aa: CASSQDLGRAKAFF

d_call: TRBD2
j_call: TRBJ2-3
clone_size: .
v_call: TRBV10-2
cdr3_nt: TGCGCCAGCACCGGACTAGGAAGCACAGATACGCAGTATTTT
cdr3_aa: CASTGLGSTDTQYF

d_call: .
j_call: TRBJ2-3
clone_size: .
v_call: TRBV7-3
cdr3_nt: TGTGCCAGCAGCTTAACTAGGGGGACAGATACGCAGTATTTT
cdr3_aa: CASSLTRGTDTQYF

d_call: .
j_call: TRBJ2-7
clone_size: .
v_call: TRBV7-9
cdr3_nt: TGTGCCAGCAGCTTAAAAACGGGGTTCCACGAGCAGTACTTC
cdr3_aa: CASSLKTGFHEQYF

d_call: TRBD2
j_call: TRBJ2-7
clone_size: .
v_call: TRBV6-5
cdr3_nt: TGTGCCAGCATTGGACTAGCCCAGATCTACGAGCAGTACTTC
cdr3_aa: CASIGLAQIYEQYF

d_call: .
j_call: TRBJ1-3
clone_size: .
v_call: TRBV29-1
cdr3_nt: TGCAGCGCCGGGAAGGGGGAAACTGGAAACACCATATATTTT
cdr3_aa: CSAGKGETGNTIYF

d_call: .
j_call: TRBJ1-1
clone_size: .
v_call: TRBV10-2
cdr3_nt: TGCGCCAGCAGCCAGCAGGGTATCAACACTGAAGCTTTCTTT
cdr3_aa: CASSQQGINTEAFF

d_call: .
j_call: TRBJ1-1
clone_size: .
v_call: TRBV30
cdr3_nt: TGTGCCTGGACTGGGGGGGACACTGAAGCTTTCTTT
cdr3_aa: CAWTGGDTEAFF

d_call: .
j_call: TRBJ2-3
clone_size: .
v_call: TRBV24-1
cdr3_nt: TGTGCCACCAGTGATTCCCCGCGTGAAGGGGCAGATACGCAGTATTTT
cdr3_aa: CATSDSPREGADTQYF

d_call: TRBD1
j_call: TRBJ2-3
clone_size: .
v_call: TRBV11-2
cdr3_nt: TGTGCCAGCAGCTTTCTAGCAGGGGGAACGACAGATACGCAGTATTTT
cdr3_aa: CASSFLAGGTTDTQYF

d_call: TRBD2
j_call: TRBJ2-3
clone_size: .
v_call: TRBV5-1
cdr3_nt: TGCGCCAGTAGTACAGCGGGAGGTTTGGATACGCAGTATTTT
cdr3_aa: CASSTAGGLDTQYF

d_call: .
j_call: TRBJ1-4
clone_size: .
v_call: TRBV25-1
cdr3_nt: TGTGCCAGCAGTGAATCCGGTTGGACTAATGAAAAACTGTTTTTT
cdr3_aa: CASSESGWTNEKLFF

d_call: TRBD1
j_call: TRBJ1-1
clone_size: .
v_call: TRBV18
cdr3_nt: TGTGCCAGCTCACCCCAGACAGGGAGGAACACTGAAGCTTTCTTT
cdr3_aa: CASSPQTGRNTEAFF

d_call: .
j_call: TRBJ1-5
clone_size: .
v_call: TRBV13
cdr3_nt: TGTGCCAGCAGCTTTTCCCGCGGCAATCAGCCCCAGCATTTT
cdr3_aa: CASSFSRGNQPQHF

d_call: .
j_call: TRBJ1-1
clone_size: few
v_call: TRBV11-2
cdr3_nt: TGTGCCAGCAGCGAGAGGAACACTGAAGCTTTCTTT
cdr3_aa: CASSERNTEAFF

d_call: TRBD1
j_call: TRBJ2-7
clone_size: .
v_call: TRBV6-4
cdr3_nt: TGTGCCAGCAGTGTCGACAGGGCGGGTGAGCAGTACTTC
cdr3_aa: CASSVDRAGEQYF

d_call: .
j_call: TRBJ2-7
clone_size: .
v_call: TRBV18
cdr3_nt: TGTGCCAGCACCAGGGGGACTGGGGAGCAGTACTTC
cdr3_aa: CASTRGTGEQYF

d_call: TRBD1
j_call: TRBJ2-1
clone_size: once
v_call: TRBV3-1/TRBV3-2
cdr3_nt: TGTGCCAGCAGCCAACTTACTACAGGGGATAATGAGCAGTTCTTC
cdr3_aa: CASSQLTTGDNEQFF

d_call: .
j_call: TRBJ1-6
clone_size: once
v_call: TRBV2
cdr3_nt: TGTGCCAGTTTATGGATCACAGGGACTAATTCACCCCTCCACTTT
cdr3_aa: CASLWITGTNSPLHF

d_call: .
j_call: TRBJ2-2
clone_size: .
v_call: TRBV6-6
cdr3_nt: TGTGCCAGCAACCTCCAGGGCGCGAACACCGGGGAGCTGTTTTTT
cdr3_aa: CASNLQGANTGELFF

d_call: TRBD1
j_call: TRBJ1-4
clone_size: .
v_call: TRBV6-5
cdr3_nt: TGTGCCAGCAGCCCCACAGGGGGCATTAATGAAAAACTGTTTTTT
cdr3_aa: CASSPTGGINEKLFF

d_call: TRBD2
j_call: TRBJ2-2
clone_size: .
v_call: TRBV4-2
cdr3_nt: TGTGCCAGCAGCCAAGATGGACTAGTCACCGGGGAGCTGTTTTTT
cdr3_aa: CASSQDGLVTGELFF

d_call: .
j_call: TRBJ2-1
clone_size: .
v_call: TRBV19
cdr3_nt: TGTGCCAGTAGTATAGTGGGAAGGGGCCTCTACAATGAGCAGTTCTTC
cdr3_aa: CASSIVGRGLYNEQFF

d_call: .
j_call: TRBJ2-7
clone_size: .
v_call: TRBV30
cdr3_nt: TGTGCCTGGAGTGAAGGGAGCTCCTACGAGCAGTACTTC
cdr3_aa: CAWSEGSSYEQYF

d_call: TRBD1
j_call: TRBJ1-2
clone_size: .
v_call: TRBV6-5
cdr3_nt: TGTGCCAGCACTCAGGGACAGGAGACTGGCTACACCTTC
cdr3_aa: CASTQGQETGYTF

d_call: TRBD2
j_call: TRBJ2-5
clone_size: .
v_call: TRBV18
cdr3_nt: TGTGCCAGCTCACTTCAACCCGGGACTAGCCGCCAAGAGACCCAGTACTTC
cdr3_aa: CASSLQPGTSRQETQYF